This TCR beta chain derives from a study of cytomegalovirus exposure and HLA in healthy donors. The CDR3 covers 15 residues. The germline gives CDR1 ENHRY, CDR2 SYGVKD. The ends were cut back, 3 bases at V and 3 bases at J, with 14 bases in the middle. PCR employed 60 Vbeta and 13 Jbeta primers. Assay used: immunoSEQ multiplex PCR; TCRdb lists only in-frame clones, some missing. The repertoire consists of 150,000 to 180,000 clones, with 70% to 80% occurring once and the leading ten covering roughly 4.2%. Whole-study findings and limits: Reports credit the classifier with highly specific, highly sensitive diagnosis of cytomegalovirus status.

As to this clone: Its antigen remains unknown.

Material for sequencing was PBMCs. This chain uses TRBV10-3 with TRBJ1-1; possibly TRBD1 for D (6 bases). The source of this sequence is a woman in her forties in good health and CMV-seronegative. The CDR3 protein is CAISDFTGSDTEAFF. In DNA, the CDR3 is TGTGCCATCAGTGACTTTACAGGGAGCGACACTGAAGCTTTCTTT.